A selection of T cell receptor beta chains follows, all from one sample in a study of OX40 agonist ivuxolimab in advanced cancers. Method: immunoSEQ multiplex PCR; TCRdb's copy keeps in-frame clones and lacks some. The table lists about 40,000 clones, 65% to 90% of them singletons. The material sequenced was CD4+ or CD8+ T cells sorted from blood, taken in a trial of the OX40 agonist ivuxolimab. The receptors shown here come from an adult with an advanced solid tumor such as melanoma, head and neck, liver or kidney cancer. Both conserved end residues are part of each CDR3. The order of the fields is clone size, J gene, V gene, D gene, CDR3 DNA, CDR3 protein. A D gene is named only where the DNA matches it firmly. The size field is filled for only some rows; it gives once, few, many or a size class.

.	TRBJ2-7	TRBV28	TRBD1	TGTGCCAGCAAGTATGGACAGGGCGGTTACGAGCAGTACTTC	CASKYGQGGYEQYF
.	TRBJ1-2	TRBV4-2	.	TGTGCCAGCAGCGCCCCGGCCGTTCAAGGCGATGGCTACACCTTC	CASSAPAVQGDGYTF
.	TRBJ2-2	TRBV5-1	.	TGCGCCAGCAGTTTAGTCGGAATCACGGCCGGGGAGCTGTTTTTT	CASSLVGITAGELFF
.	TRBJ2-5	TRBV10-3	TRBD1	TGTGCCATCAGCCGGACAGGGGTGAGGGGAAGGCAAGAGACCCAGTACTTC	CAISRTGVRGRQETQYF
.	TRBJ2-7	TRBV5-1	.	TGCGCCAGCAGCTTAAGACATTCCTACGAGCAGTACTTC	CASSLRHSYEQYF
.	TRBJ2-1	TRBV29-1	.	TGCAGCAACGAGACGGAGACCTGTCTGAATGAGCAGTTCTTC	CSNETETCLNEQFF
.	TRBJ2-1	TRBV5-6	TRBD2	TGTGCCAGCAGCTTGGAGGGACTAGCGGGGTTCGATGAGCAGTTCTTC	CASSLEGLAGFDEQFF
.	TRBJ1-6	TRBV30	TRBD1	TGTGCCTGGAGTAGCGGGACAGGGAGTAGGACTGTGCGATTT	CAWSSGTGSRTVRF
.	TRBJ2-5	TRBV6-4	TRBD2	TGTGCCAGCAGTGAACTAGCGGGGGGGCCAGAGACCCAGTACTTC	CASSELAGGPETQYF
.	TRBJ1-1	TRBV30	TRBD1	TGTGCCTGGAGTATAGGACAGGGAGAGGGAGCTTTCTTT	CAWSIGQGEGAFF
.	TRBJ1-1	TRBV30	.	TGTGCCTGGAGTGTCATAACACGATGGGACACTGAAGCTTTCTTT	CAWSVITRWDTEAFF
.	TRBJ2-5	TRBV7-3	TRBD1	TGTGCCAGCAGCTTAACGGACAGGGTTAATGAAGAGACCCAGTACTTC	CASSLTDRVNEETQYF
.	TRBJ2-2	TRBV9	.	TGTGCCAGCAGCGTAGTGATGGGGGTGGACACCGGGGAGCTGTTTTTT	CASSVVMGVDTGELFF
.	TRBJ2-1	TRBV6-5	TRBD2	TGTGCCAGCAGTGACTCTCCGACTAGCACTAATGAGCAGTTCTTC	CASSDSPTSTNEQFF
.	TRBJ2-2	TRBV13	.	TGTGCCAGCAGCTTAGCTAGAGAAATGTCAATCTCCGGGGAGCTGTTTTTT	CASSLAREMSISGELFF
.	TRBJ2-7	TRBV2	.	TGTGCCAGCAGCCCTTCCTACGAGCAGTACTTC	CASSPSYEQYF
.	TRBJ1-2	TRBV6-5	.	TGTGCCAGCAGTTTTCTCTCGGCGAGTGGCTACACCTTC	CASSFLSASGYTF
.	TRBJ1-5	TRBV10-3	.	TGTGCCATCAGTGAATCCGGGACGGATAGCAATCAGCCCCAGCATTTT	CAISESGTDSNQPQHF
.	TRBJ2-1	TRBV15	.	TGTGCCACCAGCAGAGTCAATGAGCAGTTCTTC	CATSRVNEQFF
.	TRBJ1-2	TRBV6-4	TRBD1	TGTGCCAGCAGTGACTCGAATGCCGGGACAGCGGGCTACACCTTC	CASSDSNAGTAGYTF
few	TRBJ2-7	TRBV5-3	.	TGTGCCAGAAGCCCGTGTAGGGGGTTCTCCCCTCGGGACTACGAGCAGTACTTC	CARSPCRGFSPRDYEQYF
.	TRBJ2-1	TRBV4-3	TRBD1	TGCGCCAGCAGCCAAGACCCTGAGGGACAGGGGCGGGATGAGCAGTTCTTC	CASSQDPEGQGRDEQFF
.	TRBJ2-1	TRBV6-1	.	TGTGCCAGCAGTCGGGGGCCCCTCTCCTACAATGAGCAGTTCTTC	CASSRGPLSYNEQFF
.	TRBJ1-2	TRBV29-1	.	TGCAGCGTGGTCCTAGGGACTAACTATGGCTACACCTTC	CSVVLGTNYGYTF
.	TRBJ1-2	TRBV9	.	TGTGCCAGCAGCCAGACTATCTATGGCTACACCTTC	CASSQTIYGYTF
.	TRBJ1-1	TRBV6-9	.	TGTGCCAGCAGTCCTGGGCAGGGGCCTTTTATGAACACTGAAGCTTTCTTT	CASSPGQGPFMNTEAFF
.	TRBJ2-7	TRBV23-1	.	TGCGCCAGCAGTCAACCCCGACACCCACGGGATAGGGAATGCTTGTACGAGCAGTACTTC	CASSQPRHPRDRECLYEQYF
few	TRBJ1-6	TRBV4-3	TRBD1	TGCGCCAGCAGCCAAGAAACCGGGACAGGGGGTTCACCCCTCCACTTT	CASSQETGTGGSPLHF
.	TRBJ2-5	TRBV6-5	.	TGTGCCAGCAGCCCCGACGACGGGGAGACCCAGTACTTC	CASSPDDGETQYF
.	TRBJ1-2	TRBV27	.	TGTGCCAGCAGTTTATCGGACAGCCCCTATGGCTACACCTTC	CASSLSDSPYGYTF
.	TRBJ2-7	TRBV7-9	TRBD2	TGTGCCAGCAGCGATGGGCTAGCGGGTTACGAGCAGTACTTC	CASSDGLAGYEQYF
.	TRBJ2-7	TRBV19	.	TGTGCCAGTAGTACAGGTCCCGGCTACGAGCAGTACTTC	CASSTGPGYEQYF
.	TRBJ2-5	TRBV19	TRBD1	TGTGCCAGTAGTCCGCAGACAGGGGGTAACCAAGAGACCCAGTACTTC	CASSPQTGGNQETQYF
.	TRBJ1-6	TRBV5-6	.	TGTGCCAGCACCCAGTGGACAGAGAATTCACCCCTCCACTTT	CASTQWTENSPLHF
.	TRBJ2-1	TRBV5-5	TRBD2	TGTGCCAGCAGCCCCGGACTAGCGGACCCCTACAATGAGCAGTTCTTC	CASSPGLADPYNEQFF
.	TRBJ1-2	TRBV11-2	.	TGTGCCAGCAGCTTAACTGGGACCTATGGCTACACCTTC	CASSLTGTYGYTF
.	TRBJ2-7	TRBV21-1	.	TGTGCCAGCAGCAAAGCAGGGCTACCGTCCTACGAGCAGTACTTC	CASSKAGLPSYEQYF
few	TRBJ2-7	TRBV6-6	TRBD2	TGTGCCAGCAGTTACTCGGAAGAGGGAGGGCGCGAGCAGTACTTC	CASSYSEEGGREQYF
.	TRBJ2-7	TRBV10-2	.	TGCGCCAGCAGTGTAGGGGGTTCCTACGAGCAGTACTTC	CASSVGGSYEQYF
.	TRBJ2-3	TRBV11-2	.	TGTGCCAGCAGCTTAGGACTTGTCACAGATACGCAGTATTTT	CASSLGLVTDTQYF
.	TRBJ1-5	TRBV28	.	TGTGCCAGCACCCTTTATAGCAATCAGCCCCAGCATTTT	CASTLYSNQPQHF
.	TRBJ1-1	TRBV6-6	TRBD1	TGTGCCAGCAGTACTGGACAGGGGAACACTGAAGCTTTCTTT	CASSTGQGNTEAFF
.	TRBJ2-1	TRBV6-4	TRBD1	TGTGCCAGCAGCACAGGGGGCTCCTACAATGAGCAGTTCTTC	CASSTGGSYNEQFF
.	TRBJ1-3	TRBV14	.	TGTGCCAGCAGCCAAGTTGGGAGCCTGAGGGCTGGAAACACCATATATTTT	CASSQVGSLRAGNTIYF
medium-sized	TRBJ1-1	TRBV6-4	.	TGTGCCAGCAGTGCTGGGAGTGAGACTGAAGCTTTCTTT	CASSAGSETEAFF